This T cell receptor beta chain was sequenced in a study of brain T cells in children with intractable seizures. Time point noted: blood from clinic visit 5 months post-surgery; TSC patient then seizure free. With 3 bases removed from V and 8 bases from J, the gap between germline ends came to 17 bases. In germline, CDR1 is MNHNS, CDR2 SASEGT. The CDR3 is 15 residues long. The assay was immunoSEQ multiplex PCR, and TCRdb's table has in-frame clones only and misses some. The table shows 300,000 to 400,000 clones, with 93% occurring only once. The chain joins TRBV6-1 to TRBJ2-1, with D perhaps given as TRBD1 or TRBD2 (5 bases each). The sample here was peripheral blood, taken less than 6 months after surgery. The TCR was taken from a boy in the first two years of life with tuberous sclerosis and intractable seizures. The CDR3 sequence is CASSESRDGQDEQFF. The CDR3 DNA is TGTGCCAGCAGTGAGTCCCGGGACGGTCAAGATGAGCAGTTCTTC.